The rows below give T cell receptor beta chains drawn from one sample of a study of cytomegalovirus exposure and HLA in healthy donors. Repertoires were generated with immunoSEQ multiplex PCR, while TCRdb's copy carries only in-frame clones and drops some. The repertoire holds about 68,000 clones, with 75% to 85% as singletons. The specimen sequenced was PBMCs. Receptors originate from a human donor in good health. Each CDR3 is given with its conserved first and last residue. Each record gives: D gene, J gene, clone size, V gene, CDR3 protein, CDR3 DNA. D genes are given only for firm matches. Clone size appears in some rows only: once, few, many, or a class for an expanded clone.

>.|TRBJ2-2|.|TRBV4-2
CASSQGGAAGELFF
TGTGCCAGCAGCCAAGGTGGGGCGGCCGGGGAGCTGTTTTTT
>TRBD1|TRBJ1-5|.|TRBV6-6
CASSPGQGVNQPQHF
TGTGCCAGCAGTCCGGGACAGGGAGTTAATCAGCCCCAGCATTTT
>TRBD2|TRBJ2-3|.|TRBV6-1
CASSVVAGASTDTQYF
TGTGCCAGCAGTGTTGTAGCGGGGGCTAGCACAGATACGCAGTATTTT
>TRBD1|TRBJ1-3|.|TRBV6-6
CASRGDRSSGNTIYF
TGTGCCAGCAGGGGGGACAGGAGCTCTGGAAACACCATATATTTT
>.|TRBJ2-7|.|TRBV28
CASSPLGAGNEQYF
TGTGCCAGCAGTCCCTTAGGTGCCGGGAACGAGCAGTACTTC
>.|TRBJ1-4|.|TRBV7-2
CASSLSARGDEKLFF
TGTGCCAGCAGCTTATCAGCCCGCGGGGATGAAAAACTGTTTTTT
>.|TRBJ2-5|.|TRBV18
CASSPPSLQETQYF
TGTGCCAGCTCACCACCCTCGTTACAAGAGACCCAGTACTTC
>.|TRBJ2-1|.|TRBV9
CASGQNNEQFF
TGTGCCAGCGGACAGAACAATGAGCAGTTCTTC
>TRBD1|TRBJ1-6|.|TRBV19
CASTPTGFRSPLHF
TGTGCCAGTACCCCGACAGGGTTTCGTTCACCCCTCCACTTT
>TRBD1|TRBJ1-4|.|TRBV28
CASSRQGFAEKLFF
TGTGCCAGCAGTCGACAGGGTTTCGCTGAAAAACTGTTTTTT
>TRBD1|TRBJ1-6|.|TRBV6-1
CASSGGTDNSPLHF
TGTGCCAGCAGTGGCGGGACAGATAATTCACCCCTCCACTTT
>.|TRBJ1-5|once|TRBV29-1
CSAGSSNQPQHF
TGCAGCGCGGGTTCGAGCAATCAGCCCCAGCATTTT
>.|TRBJ2-7|.|TRBV4-3
CASSQGLGTIDEQYF
TGCGCCAGCAGCCAAGGCCTCGGGACAATCGACGAGCAGTACTTC
>.|TRBJ1-5|.|TRBV18
CASSPSGANQPQHF
TGTGCCAGCTCACCATCCGGTGCCAATCAGCCCCAGCATTTT